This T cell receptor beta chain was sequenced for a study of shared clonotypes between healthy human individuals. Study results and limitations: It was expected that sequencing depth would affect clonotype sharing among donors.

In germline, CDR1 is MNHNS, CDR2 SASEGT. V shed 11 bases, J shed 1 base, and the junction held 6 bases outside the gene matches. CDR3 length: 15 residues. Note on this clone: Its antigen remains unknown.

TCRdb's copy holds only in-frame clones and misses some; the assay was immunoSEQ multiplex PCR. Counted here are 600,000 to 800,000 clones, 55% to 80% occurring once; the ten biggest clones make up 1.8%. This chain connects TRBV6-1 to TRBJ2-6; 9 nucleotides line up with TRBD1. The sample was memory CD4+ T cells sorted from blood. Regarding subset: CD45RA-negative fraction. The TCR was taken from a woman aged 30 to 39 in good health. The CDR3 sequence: CAGDRGLSGANVLTF. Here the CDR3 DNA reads TGTGCCGGAGACAGGGGGTTGTCTGGGGCCAACGTCCTGACTTTC.